Shown below are 27 T cell receptor beta chains from a single sample sequenced in a study of T-cell reconstitution after alpha-beta-depleted transplantation in children. Unique molecular identifiers were built into the TCRbeta library. Via MiXCR, TCRdb re-called the PCR reads, giving one row per CDR3 protein. The repertoire holds a few hundred thousand distinct CDR3 sequences, 9.9% seen once, with about 9.4% in the top ten. Specimen: PBMCs from the stem cell graft donor, collected from the stem cell graft. The receptors were gathered from a human donor who donated a stem cell graft to a child with SCID.

A few counts support this clonotype. The gene calls are TRBV20-1 and TRBJ2-7, with D unresolved. V was cut by 0 bases and J by 6 bases, with 9 bases left in between. Per germline, CDR1 DFQATT and CDR2 SNEGSKA (reference sequence). The CDR3 is 12 amino acids. The chain's CDR3 is CSARDIHVEQYF. As DNA, the CDR3 is TGCAGTGCTAGAGATATTCATGTCGAGCAGTACTTC.

This clonotype was seen more than once but under ten times. This sequence joins TRBV5-1 and TRBJ2-5; 10 positions agree with TRBD2. The ends lost 4 bases at V and 9 bases at J; junction bases unmatched: 18. CDR3 length: 17 amino acids. From germline, CDR1 is SGHRS and CDR2 YFSETQ. This CDR3 is CASSTNLGLAAGGAQYF. The CDR3 nucleotides read TGCGCCAGCAGCACGAACTTAGGACTAGCGGCGGGTGGGGCCCAGTACTTC.

This chain connects TRBV29-1 to TRBJ1-1; 8 nucleotides align to TRBD1. This CDR3 comprises 12 residues. The V gene end was trimmed by 4 bases and the J gene end by 4 bases; junction bases not matched to a gene: 2. The V gene's germline CDR1 is SQVTM and CDR2 ANQGSEA. The CDR3 nucleotides read TGCAGCGTTGGTACAGGGGGCACTGAAGCTTTCTTT. Its protein product is CSVGTGGTEAFF.

The sample holds a few counts of this clonotype. In nucleotides, the CDR3 is TGTGCCAGCAGCCCATACAGGGAGATAAACACTGAAGCTTTCTTT. It encodes CASSPYREINTEAFF. The J gene is TRBJ1-1, the V gene TRBV9, with D perhaps TRBD1 (6 bases). Germline loops: CDR1 SGDLS, CDR2 YYNGEE. This CDR3 has 15 residues. Deletions cut 4 bases from V and 2 bases from J, with 15 bases between.

This rearrangement joins TRBV11-2 to TRBJ2-7; D is undetermined. The CDR3 totals 14 residues. Per germline, CDR1 SGHAT and CDR2 FQNNGV. The V and J ends lost 7 bases and 0 bases respectively, with 13 bases between them. CDR3 DNA: TGTGCCAGCAAGGGATGGCTGGACTCCTACGAGCAGTACTTC. This encodes CASKGWLDSYEQYF.

This clonotype occurred once. A much larger clone lies one base from this, so it may be a read error. The rearrangement joins TRBV12-3 or TRBV12-4 to TRBJ2-7; D perhaps matches TRBD1 (6 bases). V was shortened by 6 bases and J by 2 bases, with 20 bases between the two germline ends. The CDR3 contains 16 residues. The CDR3 spells CASSTPQQGVTYEQYF. In DNA, the CDR3 is TGTGCCAGCAGCACTCCTCAACAGGGAGTTACCTACGAGCAGTACTTC.

This clonotype was seen repeatedly, ten times or more. This chain connects TRBV5-5 to TRBJ2-7; the match to TRBD1 covers 12 bases. This CDR3 spans 14 amino acids. V dropped 4 bases and J dropped 2; count of bases not matched to a gene: 1. CDR1 and CDR2 (germline): SGHKS, YYEKEE (reference sequence). The chain's CDR3 is CASSRDRGPYEQYF. CDR3 DNA: TGTGCCAGCAGCCGGGACAGGGGGCCCTACGAGCAGTACTTC. The entire variable domain, with the rest obtained from reference TRBV5-5 and TRBJ2-7, is as follows: DAGVTQSPTHLIKTRGQQVTLRCSPISGHKSVSWYQQVLGQGPQFIFQYYEKEERGRGNFPDRFSARQFPNYSSELNVNALLLGDSALYLCASSRDRGPYEQYFGPGTRLTVT.

A few counts support this clonotype. This chain connects TRBV7-6 to TRBJ2-7; D remains unclear. CDR1 is SGHVS and CDR2 is FNYEAQ in the germline V gene. The CDR3 has 15 amino acids. Trimming removed 0 bases from V and 0 bases from J, with 9 bases in between. The CDR3 here is CASSLAARSSYEQYF. The CDR3 DNA sequence: TGTGCCAGCAGCTTAGCCGCAAGGAGCTCCTACGAGCAGTACTTC.

This clonotype has just a few counts. CDR3 DNA: TGTGCCAGCAGTGCTTTGACAGGCCGACAAGAGACCCAGTACTTC. It is translated as CASSALTGRQETQYF. The chain combines TRBV6-1 with TRBJ2-5; D possibly corresponds to TRBD1 (6 bases). The CDR3 length is 15 residues. V lost 4 bases and J lost 2, with 14 bases in between. Germline lookup yields CDR1 MNHNS and CDR2 SASEGT.

In this sample, this clonotype turned up a few times. This rearrangement joins TRBV6-1 to TRBJ2-2; unclear D gene. Per the germline V gene, CDR1 is MNHNS and CDR2 is SASEGT. CDR3 length: 15 residues. The V gene lost 5 bases and the J gene lost 6 bases, with 16 bases spanning the gap. CDR3 DNA sequence: TGTGCCAGCAGTAAGGCCAGGTTCGCCTCCGGGGAGCTGTTTTTT. Amino acids: CASSKARFASGELFF.

In this sample, this clonotype turned up many times. J is TRBJ2-7 and V is TRBV5-1; 9 bases fit TRBD2. Germline-derived CDR1 and CDR2 are SGHRS and YFSETQ. The CDR3 spans 14 residues. V shed 4 bases and J 3 bases; nucleotides not matched to a gene: 5. CDR3 nucleotide sequence: TGCGCCAGCAGCCCTGCTAGCGGGGACTACGAGCAGTACTTC. Protein sequence: CASSPASGDYEQYF. The complete variable domain, with remaining parts taken from reference TRBV5-1 and TRBJ2-7, reads KAGVTQTPRYLIKTRGQQVTLSCSPISGHRSVSWYQQTPGQGLQFLFEYFSETQRNKGNFPGRFSGRQFSNSRSEMNVSTLELGDSALYLCASSPASGDYEQYFGPGTRLTVT.

With respect to this clonotype: Since a much larger clone is just one base distant, this may be a read error. V is TRBV20-1 and J is TRBJ2-1; D is uncertain. The V end lost 8 bases, the J end lost 3 bases, and 5 bases lay between the germline ends. CDR3 length: 10 residues. Per germline, CDR1 DFQATT and CDR2 SNEGSKA (reference sequence). CDR3 in DNA: TGCAGTCCTAACTACAATGAGCAGTTCTTC. It translates to CSPNYNEQFF.

The chain recombines TRBV27 with TRBJ2-2; D may match TRBD1 or TRBD2 (5 bases each). The germline V gene encodes CDR1 MNHEY and CDR2 SMNVEV (reference sequence). V was shortened by 6 bases and J by 7 bases, with 15 bases between the two germline ends. The CDR3 is 14 residues long. CDR3 amino acids: CASSRREIIGELFF. The CDR3 bases are TGTGCCAGCAGCCGCAGGGAGATCATCGGGGAGCTGTTTTTT.

Only one count was recorded for this clonotype. At one end the junction does not follow the germline gene, possibly because of a read error. The V gene is TRBV3-1, the J gene TRBJ2-3, with D perhaps matching TRBD2 (6 bases). This CDR3 has 15 amino acids. The germline CDR1 and CDR2 sequences are LGHDT and YNNKEL (reference sequence). CDR3 loop: CASCQRVGRTDTQYF. The DNA of the CDR3 is TGTGCCAGCTGCCAGCGGGTAGGGAGGACAGATACGCAGTATTTT.

This chain connects TRBV5-1 to TRBJ2-2; perhaps TRBD1 as D (6 bases). Germline-derived CDR1 and CDR2 are SGHRS and YFSETQ. V was shortened by 4 bases and J by 4 bases, with 17 bases between the two germline ends. The CDR3 runs 16 residues. The CDR3 loop reads CASSPPTGIFTGELFF. Here the CDR3 DNA reads TGCGCCAGCAGCCCACCGACAGGAATCTTCACCGGGGAGCTGTTTTTT.

The chain has TRBV29-1 and TRBJ2-5, with TRBD2 identical over 7 bases. The trim removed 5 bases at V and 2 bases at J, leaving 8 bases unmatched. Germline-derived CDR1 and CDR2 are SQVTM and ANQGSEA. This CDR3 is built from 14 residues. CDR3 residues: CSVIRPGGQETQYF. The CDR3 coding sequence is TGCAGCGTTATAAGACCGGGGGGACAAGAGACCCAGTACTTC.

The CDR3 spells CASTLARAEMNTEAFF. CDR3 nucleotides: TGTGCCAGCACCCTGGCTCGGGCTGAGATGAACACTGAAGCTTTCTTT. The chain links TRBV6-2 or TRBV6-3 to TRBJ1-1; D unresolved. Per the germline V gene, CDR1 is MNHEY and CDR2 is SVGEGT. V lost 7 bases and J lost 0, with 18 bases in between. The CDR3 loop spans 16 amino acids.

This clonotype was recorded a few times. The chain combines TRBV14 with TRBJ2-1; possible D gene TRBD1, 5 bases. The CDR3 covers 16 residues. Germline CDR1 is SGHDN and CDR2 is FVKESK. Trimming removed 0 bases at V and 1 base at J, with 10 bases between. The CDR3 reads CASSQDWQGSYNEQFF. The CDR3, as DNA: TGTGCCAGCAGCCAAGATTGGCAGGGTTCCTACAATGAGCAGTTCTTC.

The V gene is TRBV5-1, the J gene TRBJ2-2; 7 bases agree with TRBD1. The germline CDR1 and CDR2 sequences are SGHRS and YFSETQ. CDR3 length: 17 amino acids. The V segment lost 4 bases and the J segment 4 bases; nucleotides outside the gene matches: 13. The CDR3 DNA follows: TGCGCCAGCAGCCCCCAGGACAGGCGGCGGAGCACCGGGGAGCTGTTTTTT. This gives the protein CASSPQDRRRSTGELFF.

The table lists this clonotype with many counts. The V and J genes are TRBV20-1 and TRBJ2-3; 12 bases map to TRBD2. Per germline, CDR1 DFQATT and CDR2 SNEGSKA (reference sequence). The CDR3 has 16 amino acids. V shed 2 bases and J 1 base; nucleotides not matched to a gene: 4. The CDR3 loop is CSARSWTSGGTDTQYF. The CDR3 DNA sequence: TGCAGTGCTAGATCCTGGACTAGCGGGGGCACAGATACGCAGTATTTT.

The CDR3 nucleotides are TGCAGTGCTAGAGATGGGGGTTTTGGAAACACCATATATTTT. This translates into CSARDGGFGNTIYF. The chain employs TRBV20-1 and TRBJ1-3; maybe TRBD1 (5 bases). V was trimmed by 0 bases and J by 3 bases, leaving 9 bases between them. This CDR3 has 14 amino acids. CDR1 DFQATT and CDR2 SNEGSKA come from the germline V gene (reference sequence).

Ten or more counts support this clonotype. The genes are TRBV25-1 and TRBJ2-1, with D perhaps matching TRBD1 (5 bases). Per germline, CDR1 MGHDK and CDR2 SYGVNS. This CDR3 has 16 residues. V gave up 4 bases and J gave up 0 bases, with 13 bases separating them. CDR3 sequence: CASSGRDSHSYNEQFF. The CDR3 DNA sequence: TGTGCCAGCAGTGGACGAGACAGTCACTCCTACAATGAGCAGTTCTTC. Based on the CDR3 plus reference TRBV25-1 and TRBJ2-1, the full variable domain is EADIYQTPRYLVIGTGKKITLECSQTMGHDKMYWYQQDPGMELHLIHYSYGVNSTEKGDLSSESTVSRIRTEHFPLTLESARPSHTSQYLCASSGRDSHSYNEQFFGPGTRLTVL.

V and J are TRBV20-1 and TRBJ1-6, with D tentatively TRBD1 (5 bases). The CDR3 has 15 residues. With 3 bases removed from V and 0 bases from J, the gap between germline ends came to 9 bases. Germline assignment: CDR1 DFQATT and CDR2 SNEGSKA (reference sequence). CDR3 nucleotides: TGCAGTGCTAGCGTGGGGGGCTCCTATAATTCACCCCTCCACTTT. This codes for CSASVGGSYNSPLHF.

Only a few counts were recorded for this clonotype. The chain carries TRBV12-3 or TRBV12-4 and TRBJ1-2; the D is unclear. The CDR3 runs to 15 residues. V lost 5 bases and J 2 bases, leaving 15 bases between the germline ends. CDR3 bases: TGTGCCAGCAGTCCCGCGGCCTATTCCAACTATGGCTACACCTTC. This translates into CASSPAAYSNYGYTF.

The chain couples TRBV29-1 to TRBJ1-1, with a weak D call TRBD1 (6 bases). Germline CDR1 is SQVTM and CDR2 is ANQGSEA. The CDR3 consists of 14 residues. Trimming removed 6 bases from V and 1 base from J, with 15 bases in between. Here the CDR3 reads CSVVPGGGNTEAFF. The CDR3 coding sequence is TGCAGCGTCGTCCCGGGAGGGGGGAACACTGAAGCTTTCTTT.

The gene calls are TRBV5-1 and TRBJ2-5; the D gene is possibly TRBD1 (5 bases). Between the trimmed V and J ends, which lost 1 base and 5 bases, there was a span of 12 bases. The CDR3 consists of 14 residues. The germline V gene encodes CDR1 SGHRS and CDR2 YFSETQ. The CDR3 loop is CASSLIRPGETQYF. The CDR3 DNA follows: TGCGCCAGCAGCTTGATCAGGCCAGGGGAGACCCAGTACTTC.

This chain's CDR3 is CASRTSGVGGDEQFF. The CDR3 DNA reads TGTGCCAGCAGAACTTCAGGGGTTGGGGGAGATGAGCAGTTCTTC. V usage is TRBV6-1 and J usage is TRBJ2-1; D perhaps matches TRBD1 (6 bases). The V end was cut by 6 bases, the J end by 8 bases, with 20 bases between. The germline V gene has CDR1 MNHNS and CDR2 SASEGT. The CDR3 is 15 residues long.